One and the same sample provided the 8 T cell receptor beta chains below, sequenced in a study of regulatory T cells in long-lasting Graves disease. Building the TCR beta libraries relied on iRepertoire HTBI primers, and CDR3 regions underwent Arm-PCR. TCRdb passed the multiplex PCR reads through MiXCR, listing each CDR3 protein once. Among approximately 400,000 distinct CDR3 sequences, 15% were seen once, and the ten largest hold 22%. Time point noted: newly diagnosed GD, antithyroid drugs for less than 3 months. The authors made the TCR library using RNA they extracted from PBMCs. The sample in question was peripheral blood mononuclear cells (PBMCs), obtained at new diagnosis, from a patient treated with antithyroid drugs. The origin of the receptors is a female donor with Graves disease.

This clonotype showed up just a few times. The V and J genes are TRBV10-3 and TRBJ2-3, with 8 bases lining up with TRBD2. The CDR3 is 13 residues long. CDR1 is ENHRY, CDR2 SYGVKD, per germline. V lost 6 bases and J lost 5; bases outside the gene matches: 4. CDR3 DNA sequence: TGTGCCATCAGAGCGGGAGTGAGAGATACGCAGTATTTT. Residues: CAIRAGVRDTQYF.

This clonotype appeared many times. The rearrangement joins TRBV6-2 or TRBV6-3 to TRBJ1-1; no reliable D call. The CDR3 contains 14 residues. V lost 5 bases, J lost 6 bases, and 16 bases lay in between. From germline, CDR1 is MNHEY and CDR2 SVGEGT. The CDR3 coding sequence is TGTGCCAGCAGTGAAGCTAGCGCCCGCGCTGAAGCTTTCTTT. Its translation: CASSEASARAEAFF.

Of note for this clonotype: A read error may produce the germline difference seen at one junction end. CDR3 sequence: CASRDGIARDTHYF. The CDR3 nucleotides read TGTGCCAGCAGGGACGGAATCGCACGGGATACGCATTATTTT. V and J are TRBV6-2 or TRBV6-3 and TRBJ2-3; possible D gene TRBD2, 5 bases. The CDR3 has 14 amino acids. CDR1 is MNHEY, CDR2 SVGEGT, per germline.

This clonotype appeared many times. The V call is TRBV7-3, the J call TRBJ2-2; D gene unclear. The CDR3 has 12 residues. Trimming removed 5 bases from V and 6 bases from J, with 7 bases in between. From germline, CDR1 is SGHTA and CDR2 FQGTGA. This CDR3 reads CASSPQAGELFF. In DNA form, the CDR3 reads TGTGCCAGCAGCCCTCAAGCCGGGGAGCTGTTTTTT.

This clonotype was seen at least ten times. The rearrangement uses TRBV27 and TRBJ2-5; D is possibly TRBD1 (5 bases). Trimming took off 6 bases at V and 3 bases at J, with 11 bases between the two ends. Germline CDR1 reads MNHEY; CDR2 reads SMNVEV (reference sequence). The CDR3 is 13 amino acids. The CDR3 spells CASRPGYEETQYF. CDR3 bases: TGTGCCAGCAGACCAGGGTACGAAGAGACCCAGTACTTC.

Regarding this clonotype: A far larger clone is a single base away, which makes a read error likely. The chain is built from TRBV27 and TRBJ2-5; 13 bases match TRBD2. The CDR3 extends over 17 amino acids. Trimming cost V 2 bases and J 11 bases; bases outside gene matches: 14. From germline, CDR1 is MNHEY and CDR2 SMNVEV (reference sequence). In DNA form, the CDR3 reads TGTGCCAGCAGTTTACGACGCGGGACTAGCGGGGTAAATGAGCAGTACTTC. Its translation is CASSLRRGTSGVNEQYF.

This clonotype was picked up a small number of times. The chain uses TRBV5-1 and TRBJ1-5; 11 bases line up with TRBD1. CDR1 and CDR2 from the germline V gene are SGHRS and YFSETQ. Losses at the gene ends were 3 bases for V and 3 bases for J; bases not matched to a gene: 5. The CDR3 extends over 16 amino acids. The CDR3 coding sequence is TGCGCCAGCAGCTCACCGGGACAGGGGGACAATCAGCCCCAGCATTTT. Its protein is CASSSPGQGDNQPQHF.

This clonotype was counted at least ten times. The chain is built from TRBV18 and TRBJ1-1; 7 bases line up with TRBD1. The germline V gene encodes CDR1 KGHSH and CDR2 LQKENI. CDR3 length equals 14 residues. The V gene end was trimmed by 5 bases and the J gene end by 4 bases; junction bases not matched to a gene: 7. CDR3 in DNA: TGTGCCAGCTCAGAAGAGGGGGCGGGCACTGAAGCTTTCTTT. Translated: CASSEEGAGTEAFF.